What follows are 28 T cell receptor beta chains derived from one specimen sequenced in a study of monozygotic twins with inflammatory bowel disease. TCRdb reworked the 5' RACE reads into one entry per CDR3 protein, no DNA. Its table lists some 99,000 distinct CDR3 sequences. Sequencing was performed on blood. These receptors were collected from a human donor with ulcerative colitis or Crohn's disease, or a healthy co-twin of an affected twin (not recorded which).

The V gene is TRBV6-5, the J gene TRBJ1-2; absent DNA, TCRdb's TRBD1 call cannot be checked. This CDR3 has 15 amino acids. The V gene's germline CDR1 is MNHEY and CDR2 SVGAGI. The CDR3 region is CASSYSGTLQTGYTF.

The chain couples TRBV19 to TRBJ2-1; TCRdb reports TRBD1, a call that lacks DNA to check it against. The CDR3 is made up of 16 amino acids. CDR1 and CDR2 (germline): LNHDA, SQIVND (reference sequence). CDR3 in amino acids: CASSRLDRVSDNEQFF.

The genes are TRBV27 and TRBJ2-7; TCRdb calls TRBD2, which cannot be checked without DNA. Germline V gene data show CDR1 as MNHEY and CDR2 as SMNVEV (reference sequence). The CDR3 is 15 amino acids. CDR3 residues: CASSQGLSLVYEQYF.

The genes are TRBV12-3 or TRBV12-4 and TRBJ2-3. This CDR3 has 15 amino acids. The CDR3 region is CASSLGLIFTDTQYF.

The gene calls are TRBV9 and TRBJ1-3. The germline V gene has CDR1 SGDLS and CDR2 YYNGEE. CDR3 size: 15 residues. The CDR3 sequence: CASTWGQGSGNTIYF.

This chain uses TRBV7-8 with TRBJ2-5; absent DNA, TCRdb's TRBD1 call cannot be checked. CDR1 is SGHVS, CDR2 FQNEAQ, per germline. This CDR3 region has 13 residues. The CDR3 is CASSYRTDETQYF.

The CDR3: CASSQSTKNTGELFF. This rearrangement joins TRBV4-3 to TRBJ2-2. CDR1 LGHNA and CDR2 YSLEER come from the germline V gene. The CDR3 has 15 residues.

This chain links TRBV7-9 with TRBJ2-7; the D gene TCRdb calls, TRBD1, cannot be checked with no DNA. Germline V CDR1 and CDR2: SEHNR, FQNEAQ (reference sequence). This CDR3 has 14 residues. The CDR3 sequence: CASSFPDGSYEQYF.

The J gene is TRBJ1-2, the V gene TRBV3-1; TCRdb's assignment of TRBD1 cannot be checked, as there is no DNA. Per germline, CDR1 LGHDT and CDR2 YNNKEL (reference sequence). The CDR3 covers 13 residues. CDR3 sequence reads: CASSQGGRGGYTF.

The V gene is TRBV3-1, the J gene TRBJ1-1; no DNA is available, so the TRBD1 call from TCRdb remains unchecked. Looked up from germline, CDR1 is LGHDT and CDR2 is YNNKEL (reference sequence). The CDR3 has 15 residues. This CDR3 is CASSQEWVGGTEAFF.

The chain combines TRBV28 with TRBJ2-1; TCRdb gives TRBD1 as the D gene, but with no DNA this cannot be confirmed. The germline CDR1 and CDR2 sequences are MDHEN and SYDVKM. This CDR3 contains 14 residues. CDR3: CASSFLQGRHEQFF.

The V gene is TRBV5-4, the J gene TRBJ2-7; TCRdb's D gene call, TRBD1, goes unchecked for lack of DNA. Germline V CDR1 and CDR2: SGHNT, YYREEE (reference sequence). This CDR3 is built from 12 residues. The CDR3 spells CASSHGQGVQYF.

The chain uses TRBV9 and TRBJ2-1; the TRBD1 assignment by TCRdb is unverifiable without DNA. CDR1 SGDLS and CDR2 YYNGEE come from the germline V gene. This CDR3 has 15 residues. CDR3: CASSVGTDSYNEQFF.

The chain joins TRBV12-3 or TRBV12-4 to TRBJ2-1; TCRdb names TRBD1, which stays unverified in the absence of DNA. The CDR3 has 13 residues. CDR3 protein: CASSFYRLNEQFF.

The rearrangement uses TRBV20-1 and TRBJ2-7; with no DNA, the TCRdb D assignment of TRBD1 cannot be verified. This CDR3 comprises 12 residues. CDR1 is DFQATT, CDR2 SNEGSKA, per germline (reference sequence). The CDR3 sequence: CSAQVGDYEQYF.

V gene TRBV5-6 combines with J gene TRBJ1-2. The CDR3 is 12 residues long. Germline CDR1 and CDR2: SGHDT and YYEEEE. The CDR3 here is CASSLTSDGYTF.

The V gene is TRBV5-1, the J gene TRBJ2-1; TCRdb's D call, TRBD2, is unchecked because there is no DNA. Germline V gene data show CDR1 as SGHRS and CDR2 as YFSETQ. This CDR3 is built from 16 residues. CDR3 region: CASSLGGTSSYNEQFF.

The chain uses TRBV20-1 and TRBJ2-5; TCRdb lists TRBD2, though no DNA is available to test this call. The CDR3 runs 15 residues. CDR1 and CDR2 from the germline V gene are DFQATT and SNEGSKA (reference sequence). CDR3 in amino acids: CSARGSSGGRETQYF.

This chain uses TRBV9 with TRBJ1-4; TCRdb outputs TRBD1, but without DNA this stays unchecked. The CDR3 covers 15 residues. The V gene's germline CDR1 is SGDLS and CDR2 YYNGEE. The CDR3 sequence is CASSPDGGAWEKLFF.

The chain uses TRBV12-3 or TRBV12-4 and TRBJ1-1. This CDR3 region has 14 residues. CDR3 in amino acids: CASSLGVGNTEAFF.

This chain uses TRBV7-2 with TRBJ2-1; the TCRdb call, TRBD1, lacks DNA for checking. Germline V gene sequence: CDR1 SGHTA, CDR2 FQGNSA. The CDR3 covers 15 residues. CDR3 amino acids: CASSARDRVHNEQFF.

The J gene is TRBJ1-3, the V gene TRBV9. Germline V gene data show CDR1 as SGDLS and CDR2 as YYNGEE. The CDR3 is made up of 14 amino acids. CDR3 amino acids: CASSVGAGENTIYF.

The V and J genes are TRBV10-2 and TRBJ1-1; TCRdb's D call of TRBD1 is untestable without DNA. Germline CDR1 WSHSY, CDR2 SAAADI. The CDR3 totals 14 residues. This chain's CDR3 is CASSEEGTATEAFF.

The gene calls are TRBV15 and TRBJ1-1; TCRdb's D call, TRBD1, is unchecked because there is no DNA. The CDR3 spans 15 residues. The germline gives CDR1 LNHNV, CDR2 YYDKDF (reference sequence). This CDR3 is CATSDLGQVFTEAFF.

The chain employs TRBV30 and TRBJ1-6. The CDR3 runs to 14 residues. Per the germline V gene, CDR1 is GTSNPN and CDR2 is SVGIG (reference sequence). This CDR3 is CAWSSGFGNSPLHF.

CDR3 region: CSAGNREAQPQHF. The genes are TRBV20-1 and TRBJ1-5; TCRdb picks TRBD1, but there is no DNA to check that call. The germline CDR1 and CDR2 sequences are DFQATT and SNEGSKA (reference sequence). The CDR3 covers 13 residues.

The chain couples TRBV6-1 to TRBJ1-6; TCRdb picks TRBD1, but there is no DNA to check that call. Germline CDR1 and CDR2: MNHNS and SASEGT. The CDR3 has 15 amino acids. This CDR3 reads CASTRGQGNNSPLHF.

The V gene is TRBV15, the J gene TRBJ2-1; TCRdb picks TRBD1, but there is no DNA to check that call. This CDR3 spans 16 amino acids. Germline lookup yields CDR1 LNHNV and CDR2 YYDKDF (reference sequence). The CDR3 region is CATSRVEWVPPNEQFF.